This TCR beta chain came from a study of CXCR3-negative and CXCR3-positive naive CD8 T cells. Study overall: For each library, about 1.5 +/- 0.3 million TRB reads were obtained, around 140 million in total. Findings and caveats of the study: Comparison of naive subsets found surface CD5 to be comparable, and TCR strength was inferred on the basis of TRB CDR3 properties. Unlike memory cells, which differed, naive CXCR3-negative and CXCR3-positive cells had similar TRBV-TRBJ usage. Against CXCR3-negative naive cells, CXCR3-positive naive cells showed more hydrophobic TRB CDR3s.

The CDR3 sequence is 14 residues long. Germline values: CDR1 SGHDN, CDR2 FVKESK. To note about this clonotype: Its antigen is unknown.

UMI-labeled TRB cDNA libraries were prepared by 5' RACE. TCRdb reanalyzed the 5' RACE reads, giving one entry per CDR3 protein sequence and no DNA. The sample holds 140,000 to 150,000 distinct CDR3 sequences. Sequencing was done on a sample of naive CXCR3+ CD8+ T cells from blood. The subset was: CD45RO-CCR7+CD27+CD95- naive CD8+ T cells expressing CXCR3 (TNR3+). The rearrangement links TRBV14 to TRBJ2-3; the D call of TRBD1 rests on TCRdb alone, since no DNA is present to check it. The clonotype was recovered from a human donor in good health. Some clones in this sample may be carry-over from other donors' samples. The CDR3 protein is CASSHRDRADTQYF.